The source of this T cell receptor (beta chain) is a study of blood T cells in healthy people across ages. Sample-barcoded 5' priming and a J-beta primer mix drove a second PCR of roughly 7 to 11 cycles. With 12 random nucleotides, a template-switch adaptor tagged each individual cDNA molecule. Each sample yielded at least 3 million CDR3-containing paired-end reads. From the 5' RACE reads, TCRdb called clonotypes with MiXCR, one entry per CDR3 protein. This repertoire shows roughly 1.6 million distinct CDR3 sequences, roughly a third found once; its top ten account for roughly 10%. Note on this clonotype: Antigen unknown.

Trimming cost V 6 bases and J 4 bases, with 15 bases left between them. In germline, CDR1 is SNHLY, CDR2 FYNNEI. CDR3 size: 14 residues. General study findings and limits: From one million sequenced T cells, diversity estimates were lower bounds. There was a strong correlation between TCR beta diversity and naive T cell percentage.

V usage is TRBV2 and J usage is TRBJ2-5; either TRBD1 or TRBD2 may fit D (5 bases each). Sequencing used blood. This TCR was sampled from a young woman in good health. The CDR3 here is CASSQGVVIETQYF. The DNA for the CDR3 is TGTGCCAGCAGCCAGGGAGTGGTCATAGAGACCCAGTACTTC.